The rows below give T cell receptor beta chains drawn from one sample of a study of T cells in localized non-small cell lung cancer. Libraries were prepared by immunoSEQ multiplex PCR; TCRdb keeps only in-frame clonotypes and omits some of them. The sample has tens of thousands of clones, roughly 92% seen once; the top ten hold over 0.6%. The sequencing here drew on peripheral blood, taken before any cancer treatment. These receptors were obtained from a woman between 40 and 69 years old with stage I lung adenocarcinoma. Each CDR3 is given with its conserved first and last residue. The order of the fields is CDR3 DNA, CDR3 protein, CDR3 length, D gene, J gene, V gene, clone size. D genes are given only for firm matches. Size values are once, few and many counts, or a class for expanded clones, and some rows have none.

cdr3_nt: TGTGCCAGCTCATCCCGGACTAGCGGGAAGACCTACGAGCAGTACTTC; cdr3_aa: CASSSRTSGKTYEQYF; cdr3_length: 16; d_call: TRBD2; j_call: TRBJ2-7; v_call: TRBV18; clone_size: .
cdr3_nt: TGTGCCGGGCATTCGACAGGGATGTGGAGGAACCATGGCTACACCTTC; cdr3_aa: CAGHSTGMWRNHGYTF; cdr3_length: 16; d_call: TRBD1; j_call: TRBJ1-2; v_call: TRBV19; clone_size: .
cdr3_nt: TGTGCCAGTAGTCGGGCCGGCGGTGTGGTTGAGACCCAGTACTTC; cdr3_aa: CASSRAGGVVETQYF; cdr3_length: 15; d_call: .; j_call: TRBJ2-5; v_call: TRBV19; clone_size: .
cdr3_nt: TGTGCCAGCAGGATCTCAGGGACAGGGGGCGCTTGGAATGAGCAGTTCTTC; cdr3_aa: CASRISGTGGAWNEQFF; cdr3_length: 17; d_call: TRBD1; j_call: TRBJ2-1; v_call: TRBV2; clone_size: .
cdr3_nt: TGCGCCAGCAGCCAATATCCTCCGGGTTCGGACAGGGACACTGAAGCTTTCTTT; cdr3_aa: CASSQYPPGSDRDTEAFF; cdr3_length: 18; d_call: TRBD1; j_call: TRBJ1-1; v_call: TRBV4-1; clone_size: .
cdr3_nt: TGTGCCAGCAGCTTGGCCCACGGAGGGTTGGGGGCCGCAGATACGCAGTATTTT; cdr3_aa: CASSLAHGGLGAADTQYF; cdr3_length: 18; d_call: .; j_call: TRBJ2-3; v_call: TRBV5-6; clone_size: .
cdr3_nt: TGTGCCAGCAGAGACAGGGGGTATAATTCACCCCTCCACTTT; cdr3_aa: CASRDRGYNSPLHF; cdr3_length: 14; d_call: TRBD1; j_call: TRBJ1-6; v_call: TRBV6-1; clone_size: .
cdr3_nt: TGTGCCAGCACCCCCATACAGGGGAATTCACCCCTCCACTTT; cdr3_aa: CASTPIQGNSPLHF; cdr3_length: 14; d_call: TRBD1; j_call: TRBJ1-6; v_call: TRBV5-4; clone_size: .
cdr3_nt: TGTGCCAGCAGCTCCCGGGCGACCTACGAGCAGTACTTC; cdr3_aa: CASSSRATYEQYF; cdr3_length: 13; d_call: .; j_call: TRBJ2-7; v_call: TRBV11-2; clone_size: .
cdr3_nt: TGTGCCAGTAAGTCTAGACAGGGGAATCAGCCCCAGCATTTT; cdr3_aa: CASKSRQGNQPQHF; cdr3_length: 14; d_call: TRBD1; j_call: TRBJ1-5; v_call: TRBV19; clone_size: .
cdr3_nt: TGTGCCAGCTTCCCCGGCGGGAGGAGCCACAATGAGCAGTTCTTC; cdr3_aa: CASFPGGRSHNEQFF; cdr3_length: 15; d_call: TRBD2; j_call: TRBJ2-1; v_call: TRBV18; clone_size: .
cdr3_nt: TGTGCCAGCACGGATTCACTTAACACTGAAGCTTTCTTT; cdr3_aa: CASTDSLNTEAFF; cdr3_length: 13; d_call: .; j_call: TRBJ1-1; v_call: TRBV2; clone_size: few
cdr3_nt: TGTGCCAGTAGTATCTTCCTTGGTTACCAACAAAGAAACTCTGGAAACACCATATATTTT; cdr3_aa: CASSIFLGYQQRNSGNTIYF; cdr3_length: 20; d_call: .; j_call: TRBJ1-3; v_call: TRBV19; clone_size: .
cdr3_nt: TGTGCCAGCAGTGAATCGGGGTGGGATCAGCCCCAGCATTTT; cdr3_aa: CASSESGWDQPQHF; cdr3_length: 14; d_call: .; j_call: TRBJ1-5; v_call: TRBV25-1; clone_size: .
cdr3_nt: TGTGCCAGCAGTTACTCCACAGAGAAAGCTTTCTTT; cdr3_aa: CASSYSTEKAFF; cdr3_length: 12; d_call: .; j_call: TRBJ1-1; v_call: TRBV6-5; clone_size: .
cdr3_nt: TGTGCCAGCAGTGACTGGGGTGGGAATGAAAAACTGTTTTTT; cdr3_aa: CASSDWGGNEKLFF; cdr3_length: 14; d_call: .; j_call: TRBJ1-4; v_call: TRBV6-1; clone_size: .
cdr3_nt: TGTGCCAGCAGCGGATTAGCGGGGGCGTCTGAGCAGTTCTTC; cdr3_aa: CASSGLAGASEQFF; cdr3_length: 14; d_call: TRBD2; j_call: TRBJ2-1; v_call: TRBV7-2; clone_size: .
cdr3_nt: TGTGCCAGCAGCAACAGGGGCGATACGCAGTATTTT; cdr3_aa: CASSNRGDTQYF; cdr3_length: 12; d_call: TRBD1; j_call: TRBJ2-3; v_call: TRBV27; clone_size: .
cdr3_nt: TGTGCCAGCAGTCCCGGACGCCGCAATAGGGAGACCCAGTACTTC; cdr3_aa: CASSPGRRNRETQYF; cdr3_length: 15; d_call: .; j_call: TRBJ2-5; v_call: TRBV6-5; clone_size: .
cdr3_nt: TGCGCCAGCAGCAAAAACAAGGGGGATTACACCGGGGAGCTGTTTTTT; cdr3_aa: CASSKNKGDYTGELFF; cdr3_length: 16; d_call: .; j_call: TRBJ2-2; v_call: TRBV4-3; clone_size: .
cdr3_nt: TGTGCCAGCAGCTCAACCCGGGACCTACCCTCGGGGGAGCAGTACTTC; cdr3_aa: CASSSTRDLPSGEQYF; cdr3_length: 16; d_call: .; j_call: TRBJ2-7; v_call: TRBV7-2; clone_size: .
cdr3_nt: TGTGCCAGCAGCTTAGTGGTGAACACTGAAGCTTTCTTT; cdr3_aa: CASSLVVNTEAFF; cdr3_length: 13; d_call: .; j_call: TRBJ1-1; v_call: TRBV11-3; clone_size: .
cdr3_nt: TGTGCCAGCAGCTTAGATTCCTACGAGCAGTACTTC; cdr3_aa: CASSLDSYEQYF; cdr3_length: 12; d_call: .; j_call: TRBJ2-7; v_call: TRBV11-2; clone_size: .
cdr3_nt: TGTGCCAGCAGATTAGGGGGCGCCGTCCATGAGCAGTTCTTC; cdr3_aa: CASRLGGAVHEQFF; cdr3_length: 14; d_call: TRBD1; j_call: TRBJ2-1; v_call: TRBV7-8; clone_size: .
cdr3_nt: TGCGCCAGCAGCCATTCCGGGCCCATGGGCTATGGCTACACCTTC; cdr3_aa: CASSHSGPMGYGYTF; cdr3_length: 15; d_call: .; j_call: TRBJ1-2; v_call: TRBV4-3; clone_size: .
cdr3_nt: TGTGCCAGCAGCTTACGCGCTTTGGGGAAGCACGAGCAGTACTTC; cdr3_aa: CASSLRALGKHEQYF; cdr3_length: 15; d_call: .; j_call: TRBJ2-7; v_call: TRBV7-2; clone_size: .
cdr3_nt: TGTGCCAGCCTTAAACGGGGACTAGCGGAAGAGACCCAGTACTTC; cdr3_aa: CASLKRGLAEETQYF; cdr3_length: 15; d_call: TRBD2; j_call: TRBJ2-5; v_call: TRBV6-6; clone_size: .
cdr3_nt: TGTGCCAGCAGCTTGGCGGGGGCAAAGGGCTACACCTTC; cdr3_aa: CASSLAGAKGYTF; cdr3_length: 13; d_call: .; j_call: TRBJ1-2; v_call: TRBV5-5; clone_size: .
cdr3_nt: TGTGCCAGCAGCTCGACAGGGGCTGGCGGCTACACCTTC; cdr3_aa: CASSSTGAGGYTF; cdr3_length: 13; d_call: TRBD1; j_call: TRBJ1-2; v_call: TRBV14; clone_size: once
cdr3_nt: TGTGCCAGCAGCCAAGGACAGGTTGAAAAACTGTTTTTT; cdr3_aa: CASSQGQVEKLFF; cdr3_length: 13; d_call: .; j_call: TRBJ1-4; v_call: TRBV14; clone_size: few